This record concerns one T cell receptor (beta chain) sequence. Its antigen is currently unknown. These data originate in a study of CD4 T cells in relation to SARS-CoV-2 and coronaviruses. General study findings and limits: Culture-expanded clones reflect memory recall rather than primary priming during culture.

Germline lookup yields CDR1 LNHDA and CDR2 SQIVND (reference sequence). The V and J ends lost 3 bases and 7 bases respectively, with 18 bases between them. The CDR3 spans 16 residues. Generated by immunoSEQ multiplex PCR, the TCRdb table keeps only in-frame clones and is missing some. The top ten clones hold around 20% of a sample with some 38,000 clones, roughly 80% of them seen once. The V gene is TRBV19, the J gene TRBJ2-2; maybe TRBD2 (6 bases). This receptor was taken from an adult with COVID-19. Specimen: memory CD4+ T cells from PBMCs, cultured in vitro. The chain's CDR3 is CASSIGGLLGVGELFF. The CDR3 DNA reads as TGTGCCAGTAGTATCGGGGGACTGCTCGGGGTCGGGGAGCTGTTTTTT. The full variable domain, its missing parts supplied by reference TRBV19 and TRBJ2-2, is DGGITQSPKYLFRKEGQNVTLSCEQNLNHDAMYWYRQDPGQGLRLIYYSQIVNDFQKGDIAEGYSVSREKKESFPLTVTSAQKNPTAFYLCASSIGGLLGVGELFFGEGSRLTVL.